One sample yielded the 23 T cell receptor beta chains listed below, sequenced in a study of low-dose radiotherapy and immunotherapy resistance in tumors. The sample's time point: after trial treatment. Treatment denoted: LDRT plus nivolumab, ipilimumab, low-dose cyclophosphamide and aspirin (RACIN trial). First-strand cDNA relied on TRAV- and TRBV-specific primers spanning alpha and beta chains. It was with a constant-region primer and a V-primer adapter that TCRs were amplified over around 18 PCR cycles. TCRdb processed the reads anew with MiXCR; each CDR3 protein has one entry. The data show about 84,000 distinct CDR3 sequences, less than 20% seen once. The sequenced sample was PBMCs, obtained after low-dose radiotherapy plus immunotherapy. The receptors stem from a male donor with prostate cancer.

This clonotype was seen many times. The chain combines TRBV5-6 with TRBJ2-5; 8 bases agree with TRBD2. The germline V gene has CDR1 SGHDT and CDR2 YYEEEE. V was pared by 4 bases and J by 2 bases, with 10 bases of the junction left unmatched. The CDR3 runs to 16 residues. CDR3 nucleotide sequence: TGTGCCAGCAGCGCGGGGACTAGTGCAGTACAAGAGACCCAGTACTTC. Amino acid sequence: CASSAGTSAVQETQYF.

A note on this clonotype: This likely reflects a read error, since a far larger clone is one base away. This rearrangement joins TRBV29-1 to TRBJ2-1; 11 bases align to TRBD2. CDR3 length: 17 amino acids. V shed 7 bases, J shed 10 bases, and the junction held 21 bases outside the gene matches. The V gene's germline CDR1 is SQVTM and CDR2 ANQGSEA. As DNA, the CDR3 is TGCAGCGACGAACTAGCGGGAGACCCTAACAGGTTCTACGAGCAGTTCTTC. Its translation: CSDELAGDPNRFYEQFF.

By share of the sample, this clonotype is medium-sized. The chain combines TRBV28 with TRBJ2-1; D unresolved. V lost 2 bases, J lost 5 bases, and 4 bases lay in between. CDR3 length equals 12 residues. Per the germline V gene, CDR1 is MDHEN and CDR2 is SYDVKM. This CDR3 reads CASSLGHNEQFF. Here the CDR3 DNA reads TGTGCCAGCAGTTTAGGGCACAATGAGCAGTTCTTC.

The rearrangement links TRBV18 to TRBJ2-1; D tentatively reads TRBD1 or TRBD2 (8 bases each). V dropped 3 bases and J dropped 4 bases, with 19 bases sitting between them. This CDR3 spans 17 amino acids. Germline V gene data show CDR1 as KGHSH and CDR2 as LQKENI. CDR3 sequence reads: CASSPYGGGQVYNEQFF. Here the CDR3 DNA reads TGTGCCAGCTCACCCTACGGGGGGGGACAGGTATACAATGAGCAGTTCTTC.

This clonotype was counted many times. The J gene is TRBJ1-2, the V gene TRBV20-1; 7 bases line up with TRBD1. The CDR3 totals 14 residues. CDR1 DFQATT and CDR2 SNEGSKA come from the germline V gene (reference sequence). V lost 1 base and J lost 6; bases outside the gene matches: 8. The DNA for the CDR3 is TGCAGTGCTAGAGCTGCCAAGGGGGCGCATGGCTACACCTTC. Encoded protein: CSARAAKGAHGYTF.

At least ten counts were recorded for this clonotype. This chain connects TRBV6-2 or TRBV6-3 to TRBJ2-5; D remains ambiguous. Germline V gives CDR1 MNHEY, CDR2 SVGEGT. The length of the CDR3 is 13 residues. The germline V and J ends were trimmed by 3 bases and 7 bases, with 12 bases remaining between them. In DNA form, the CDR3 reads TGTGCCAGCAGTTATGTAATAGTGGCGACCCAGTACTTC. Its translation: CASSYVIVATQYF.

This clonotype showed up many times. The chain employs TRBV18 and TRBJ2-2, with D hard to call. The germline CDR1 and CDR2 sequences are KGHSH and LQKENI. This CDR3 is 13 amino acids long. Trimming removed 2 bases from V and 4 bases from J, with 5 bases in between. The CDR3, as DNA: TGTGCCAGCTCACCAGTCTCCACCGGGGAGCTGTTTTTT. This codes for CASSPVSTGELFF.

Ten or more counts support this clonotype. Here the CDR3 DNA reads TGTGCCAGCGCACAGGTCAATAGCAATCAGCCCCAGCATTTT. Protein: CASAQVNSNQPQHF. The chain couples TRBV2 to TRBJ1-5, with TRBD1 as a possible D gene (5 bases). Germline CDR1 reads SNHLY; CDR2 reads FYNNEI. V was shortened by 8 bases and J by 0 bases, with 11 bases between the two germline ends. The CDR3 runs to 14 residues.

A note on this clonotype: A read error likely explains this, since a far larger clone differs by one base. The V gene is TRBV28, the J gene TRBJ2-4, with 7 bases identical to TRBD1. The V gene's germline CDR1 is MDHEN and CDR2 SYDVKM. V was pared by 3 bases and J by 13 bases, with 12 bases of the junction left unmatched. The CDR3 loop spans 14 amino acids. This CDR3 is CASSFGDRANEQYF. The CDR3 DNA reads TGTGCCAGCAGTTTCGGCGACAGGGCAAATGAGCAGTACTTC.

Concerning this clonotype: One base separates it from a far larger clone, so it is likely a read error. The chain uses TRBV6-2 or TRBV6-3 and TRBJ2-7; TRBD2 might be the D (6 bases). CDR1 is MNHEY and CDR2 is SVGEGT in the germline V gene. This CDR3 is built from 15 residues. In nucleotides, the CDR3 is TGTGCCGGCAGTATGGGACTGGCGGGGACCTACGAGCAGTACTTC. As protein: CAGSMGLAGTYEQYF.

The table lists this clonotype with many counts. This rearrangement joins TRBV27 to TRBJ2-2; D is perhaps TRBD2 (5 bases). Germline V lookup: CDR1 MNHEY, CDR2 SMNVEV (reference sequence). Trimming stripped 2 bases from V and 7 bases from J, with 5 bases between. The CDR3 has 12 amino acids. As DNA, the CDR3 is TGTGCCAGCAGTTTAGGAGGCGGGGAGCTGTTTTTT. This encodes CASSLGGGELFF.

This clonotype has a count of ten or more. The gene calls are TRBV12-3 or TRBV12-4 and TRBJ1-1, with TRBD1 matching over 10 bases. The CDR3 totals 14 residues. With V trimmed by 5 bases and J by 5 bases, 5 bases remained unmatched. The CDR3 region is CASSQRTGGTEAFF. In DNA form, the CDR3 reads TGTGCCAGCAGTCAGAGGACAGGGGGAACTGAAGCTTTCTTT.

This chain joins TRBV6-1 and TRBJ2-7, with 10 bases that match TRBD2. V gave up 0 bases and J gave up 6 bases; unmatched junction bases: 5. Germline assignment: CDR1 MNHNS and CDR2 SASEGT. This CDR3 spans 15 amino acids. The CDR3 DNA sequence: TGTGCCAGCAGTGAAGCATCTAGCGGGGGTTTCGAGCAGTACTTC. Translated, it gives CASSEASSGGFEQYF.

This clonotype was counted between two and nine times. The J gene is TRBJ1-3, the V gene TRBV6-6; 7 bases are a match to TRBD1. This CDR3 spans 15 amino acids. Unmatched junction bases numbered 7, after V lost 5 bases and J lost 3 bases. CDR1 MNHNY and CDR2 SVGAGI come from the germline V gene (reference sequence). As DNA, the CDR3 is TGTGCCAGCAGTGCGTCTCGGGACAGTGGAAACACCATATATTTT. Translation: CASSASRDSGNTIYF.

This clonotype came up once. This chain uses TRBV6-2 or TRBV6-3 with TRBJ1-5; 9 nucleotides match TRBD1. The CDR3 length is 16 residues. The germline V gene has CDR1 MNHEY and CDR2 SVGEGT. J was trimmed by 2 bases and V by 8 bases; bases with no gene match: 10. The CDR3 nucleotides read TGTGCCAGCCACCCCACAGGGGGCGCCCGCAATCAGCCCCAGCATTTT. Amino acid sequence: CASHPTGGARNQPQHF.

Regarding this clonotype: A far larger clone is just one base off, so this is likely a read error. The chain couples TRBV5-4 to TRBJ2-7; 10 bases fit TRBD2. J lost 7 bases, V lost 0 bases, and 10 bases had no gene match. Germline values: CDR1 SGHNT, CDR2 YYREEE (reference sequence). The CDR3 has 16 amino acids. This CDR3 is CASSLARNSGRFEQYF. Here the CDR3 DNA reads TGTGCCAGCAGCTTGGCTCGCAATAGCGGGAGGTTTGAGCAGTACTTC.

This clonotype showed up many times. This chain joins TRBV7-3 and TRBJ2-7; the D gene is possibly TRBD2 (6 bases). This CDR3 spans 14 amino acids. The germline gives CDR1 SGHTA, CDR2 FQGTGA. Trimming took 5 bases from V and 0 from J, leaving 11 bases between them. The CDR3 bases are TGTGCCAGCAGCCAAACCGGGAGCTCCTACGAGCAGTACTTC. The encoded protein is CASSQTGSSYEQYF.

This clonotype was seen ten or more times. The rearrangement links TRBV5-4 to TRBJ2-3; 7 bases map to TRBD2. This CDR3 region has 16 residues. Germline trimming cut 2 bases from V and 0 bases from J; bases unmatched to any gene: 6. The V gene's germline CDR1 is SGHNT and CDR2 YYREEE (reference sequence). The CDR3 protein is CASSFHRGESTDTQYF. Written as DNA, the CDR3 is TGTGCCAGCAGCTTCCATCGGGGGGAGAGCACAGATACGCAGTATTTT.

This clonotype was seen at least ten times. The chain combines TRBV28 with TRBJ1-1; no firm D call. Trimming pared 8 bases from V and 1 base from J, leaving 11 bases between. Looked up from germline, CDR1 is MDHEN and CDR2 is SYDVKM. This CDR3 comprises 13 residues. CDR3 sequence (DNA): TGTGCCAGCCTGAAGGGTGGGAACACTGAAGCTTTCTTT. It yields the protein CASLKGGNTEAFF.

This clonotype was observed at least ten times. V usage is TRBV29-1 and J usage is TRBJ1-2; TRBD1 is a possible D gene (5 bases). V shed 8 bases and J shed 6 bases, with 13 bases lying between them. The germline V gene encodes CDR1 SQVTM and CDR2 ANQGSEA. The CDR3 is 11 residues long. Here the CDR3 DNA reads TGCAGCTGTCAGGGTGGTAATGGCTACACCTTC. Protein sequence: CSCQGGNGYTF.

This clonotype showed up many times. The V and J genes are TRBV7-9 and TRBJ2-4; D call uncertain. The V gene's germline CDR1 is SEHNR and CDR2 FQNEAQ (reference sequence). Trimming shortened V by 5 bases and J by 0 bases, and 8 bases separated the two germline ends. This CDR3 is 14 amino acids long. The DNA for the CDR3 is TGTGCCAGCAGCCAACCAGGAGCCAAAAACATTCAGTACTTC. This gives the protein CASSQPGAKNIQYF.

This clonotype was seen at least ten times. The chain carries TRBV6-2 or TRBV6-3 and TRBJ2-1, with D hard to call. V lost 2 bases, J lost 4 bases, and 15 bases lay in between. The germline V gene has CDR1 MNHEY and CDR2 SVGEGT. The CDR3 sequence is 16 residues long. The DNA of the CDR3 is TGTGCCAGCAGTTACCCCTCCAGCTATGGGTACAATGAGCAGTTCTTC. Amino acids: CASSYPSSYGYNEQFF.

CDR3 bases: TGTGCCATCAGTTCACAGGGGGTAGTTTCTGGAAACACCATATATTTT. Its translation: CAISSQGVVSGNTIYF. The chain couples TRBV10-3 to TRBJ1-3, with 8 bases lining up with TRBD1. The V gene's germline CDR1 is ENHRY and CDR2 SYGVKD. With 5 bases clipped from V and 1 base from J, the junction kept 7 bases outside the gene matches. The CDR3 runs to 16 residues.